This entry describes one T cell receptor (beta chain). The sample is drawn from a study of blood T cell repertoires in COVID-19. The CDR3 is made up of 11 amino acids. V lost 8 bases to trimming and J lost 10 bases, with 11 bases between them. Some clones are missing from TCRdb's copy, which holds only in-frame ones; the method was immunoSEQ multiplex PCR. The repertoire holds 95,000 to 100,000 clones, 85% to 95% seen once, with approximately 5.7% in the top ten. The chain recombines TRBV12-3 or TRBV12-4 with TRBJ1-4; TRBD1 might be the D (6 bases). The sample taken for sequencing was peripheral blood. This clonotype was obtained from a man aged 50 to 60 with active COVID-19. The CDR3 here is CASSLGGKLFF. CDR3 sequence (DNA): TGTGCCAGCTCCTTAGGGGGAAAACTGTTTTTT.